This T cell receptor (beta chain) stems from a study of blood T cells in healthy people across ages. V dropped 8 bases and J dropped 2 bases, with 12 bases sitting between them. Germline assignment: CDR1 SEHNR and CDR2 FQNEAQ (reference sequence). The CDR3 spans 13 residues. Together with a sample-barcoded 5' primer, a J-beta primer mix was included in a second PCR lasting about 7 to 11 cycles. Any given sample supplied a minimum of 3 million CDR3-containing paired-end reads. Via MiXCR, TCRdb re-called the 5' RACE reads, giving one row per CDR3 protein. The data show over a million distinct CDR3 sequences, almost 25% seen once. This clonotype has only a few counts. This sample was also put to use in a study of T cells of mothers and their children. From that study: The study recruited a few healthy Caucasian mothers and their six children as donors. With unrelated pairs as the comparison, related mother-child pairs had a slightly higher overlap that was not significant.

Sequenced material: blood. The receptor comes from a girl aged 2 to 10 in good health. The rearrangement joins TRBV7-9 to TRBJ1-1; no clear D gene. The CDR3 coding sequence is TGTGCCAGCGGTACATACGCCAACACTGAAGCTTTCTTT. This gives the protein CASGTYANTEAFF.